Following are 15 T cell receptor beta chains from one sample sequenced in a study of regulatory T cells in long-lasting Graves disease. In building TCR beta libraries, iRepertoire HTBI primers were used together with Arm-PCR of CDR3 regions. TCRdb recomputed calls from the multiplex PCR reads with MiXCR, one row per CDR3 protein. The sample consists of roughly 380,000 distinct CDR3 sequences, over 15% of them appearing once. The time point denotes: newly diagnosed GD, antithyroid drugs for less than 3 months. RNA isolated from PBMCs was used to make the TCR library. The same data also went into a second study, on T cells in Graves' hyperthyroidism and ophthalmopathy.

Material: peripheral blood mononuclear cells (PBMCs), obtained at new diagnosis, from a patient treated with antithyroid drugs. Source of these receptors: a man aged 35 to 55 with Graves disease.

This clonotype was detected ten times or more. This chain links TRBV29-1 with TRBJ2-5; 8 positions agree with TRBD1. V lost 2 bases and J lost 4; bases outside the gene matches: 9. CDR1 is SQVTM, CDR2 ANQGSEA, per germline. The CDR3 has 15 amino acids. The CDR3 region is CSVEQMTGARETQYF. Here the CDR3 DNA reads TGCAGCGTTGAACAGATGACAGGGGCGAGAGAGACCCAGTACTTC.

The CDR3, as DNA: TGTGCCAGCAGTGAATTTCGGGGGGATAGTGAAAAACTGTTTTTT. This encodes CASSEFRGDSEKLFF. V gene TRBV25-1 combines with J gene TRBJ1-4; TRBD1 might be the D (5 bases). The length of the CDR3 is 15 residues. V was cut by 1 base and J by 7 bases, with 13 bases left in between. Germline V CDR1 and CDR2: MGHDK, SYGVNS.

This clonotype came up many times. V usage is TRBV28 and J usage is TRBJ2-5; 9 bases fit TRBD1. V gave up 5 bases and J gave up 7 bases; unmatched junction bases: 11. This CDR3 comprises 15 residues. Germline loops: CDR1 MDHEN, CDR2 SYDVKM. The CDR3 nucleotides are TGTGCCAGCAGTACGGACAGGGGACATAGGGGGACCCAGTACTTC. It yields the protein CASSTDRGHRGTQYF.

A few counts support this clonotype. The chain joins TRBV5-5 to TRBJ2-3, with D perhaps TRBD2 (7 bases). This CDR3 has 15 amino acids. V lost 5 bases to trimming and J lost 4 bases, with 17 bases between them. Germline V lookup: CDR1 SGHKS, CDR2 YYEKEE (reference sequence). The CDR3 is CASRSRGAEADTQYF. CDR3 in DNA: TGTGCCAGCAGATCCCGGGGGGCCGAGGCAGATACGCAGTATTTT.

The chain couples TRBV11-1 to TRBJ1-3; D is unresolved. The germline V gene has CDR1 SGHAT and CDR2 FQDESV (reference sequence). Trimming took 5 bases from V and 0 from J, leaving 11 bases between them. This CDR3 has 15 residues. CDR3 in DNA: TGTGCCAGCAGCGACGACGGAGCCTCTGGAAACACCATATATTTT. This codes for CASSDDGASGNTIYF.

CDR3 DNA sequence: TGCGCCAGCAGCCAACGAGGGGGCGCTAACAATGAGCAGTTCTTC. It encodes CASSQRGGANNEQFF. The gene calls are TRBV4-1 and TRBJ2-1; 7 nucleotides line up with TRBD1. V trimming: 2 bases; J trimming: 5 bases; junction bases outside the gene matches: 6. This CDR3 is 15 amino acids long. CDR1 is MGHRA, CDR2 YSYEKL, per germline.

As concerns this clonotype: This probably arose from a read error, given a far larger clone one base away. This rearrangement joins TRBV27 to TRBJ1-5; D gene unclear. CDR1 is MNHEY and CDR2 is SMNVEV in the germline V gene (reference sequence). The length of the CDR3 is 15 residues. The CDR3 DNA is TGTGCCAGCAGTAAGGACGGACGTAGCGATCAGCCCCAGCATTTT. Encoded protein: CASSKDGRSDQPQHF.

With regard to this clonotype: This may come from a read error, since a much larger clone is one base off. The rearrangement joins TRBV2 to TRBJ1-4; D not resolved. CDR1 is SNHLY, CDR2 FYNNEI, per germline. Trimming shortened V by 3 bases and J by 12 bases, and 17 bases separated the two germline ends. The CDR3 is 14 amino acids. The CDR3 DNA follows: TGTGCCAGCAGTGATCTTCCGGAATTCGGAGAACTGTTTTTT. Its protein product is CASSDLPEFGELFF. The full variable domain, with the rest looked up from reference TRBV2 and TRBJ1-4, is EPEVTQTPSHQVTQMGQEVILRCVPISNHLYFYWYRQILGQKVEFLVSFYNNEISEKSEIFDDQFSVERPDGSNFTLKIRSTKLEDSAMYFCASSDLPEFGELFFGSGTQLSVL.

The rearrangement uses TRBV6-1 and TRBJ1-5; D is unresolved. Trimming cost V 4 bases and J 0 bases, with 10 bases left between them. The CDR3 spans 15 residues. Germline lookup yields CDR1 MNHNS and CDR2 SASEGT. CDR3 amino acids: CASSGSYYSNQPQHF. The CDR3 nucleotides read TGTGCCAGCAGTGGGTCCTATTATAGCAATCAGCCCCAGCATTTT.

This clonotype was seen many times. The gene calls are TRBV20-1 and TRBJ2-3; TRBD1 is a possible D gene (5 bases). Germline V lookup: CDR1 DFQATT, CDR2 SNEGSKA (reference sequence). Trimming stripped 0 bases from V and 6 bases from J, with 7 bases between. The CDR3 runs to 12 residues. For the CDR3, the DNA is TGCAGTGCTAGAGAAGGGGTGGATACGCAGTATTTT. Translation gives CSAREGVDTQYF.

This clonotype has ten or more counts. The J gene is TRBJ2-5, the V gene TRBV11-2, with TRBD1 as a possible D gene (6 bases). CDR1 is SGHAT and CDR2 is FQNNGV in the germline V gene. V gave up 0 bases and J gave up 7 bases, with 9 bases separating them. This CDR3 has 13 amino acids. The DNA of the CDR3 is TGTGCCAGCAGCTTAGATACCAGGGGGACCCAGTACTTC. It yields the protein CASSLDTRGTQYF. The variable domain in full, with the rest retrieved from reference TRBV11-2 and TRBJ2-5, is EAGVAQSPRYKIIEKRQSVAFWCNPISGHATLYWYQQILGQGPKLLIQFQNNGVVDDSQLPKDRFSAERLKGVDSTLKIQPAKLEDSAVYLCASSLDTRGTQYFGPGTRLLVL.

The sample holds many counts of this clonotype. The chain links TRBV7-2 to TRBJ2-1; D is possibly TRBD2 (6 bases). This CDR3 has 13 residues. CDR1 is SGHTA and CDR2 is FQGNSA in the germline V gene. V lost 0 bases, J lost 7 bases, and 7 bases lay in between. CDR3 region: CASSLAGGNEQFF. CDR3 DNA: TGTGCCAGCAGCTTAGCCGGGGGAAATGAGCAGTTCTTC.

V is TRBV19 and J is TRBJ2-3; possibly TRBD1 for D (6 bases). CDR1 and CDR2 from the germline V gene are LNHDA and SQIVND (reference sequence). The length of the CDR3 is 15 residues. V gave up 3 bases and J gave up 1 base, with 11 bases separating them. The CDR3 sequence: CASSMVRGRTDTQYF. CDR3 nucleotides: TGTGCCAGTAGTATGGTCAGGGGCCGCACAGATACGCAGTATTTT.

The table lists this clonotype with many counts. The genes are TRBV5-1 and TRBJ2-3; a weak D match, TRBD2 (6 bases). Germline V gene lookup returns CDR1 SGHRS and CDR2 YFSETQ. This CDR3 is built from 14 residues. The ends were cut back, 2 bases at V and 0 bases at J, with 7 bases in the middle. The CDR3 nucleotides read TGCGCCAGCAGCTTACTAGCTAGCACAGATACGCAGTATTTT. Its protein is CASSLLASTDTQYF.

The chain employs TRBV6-5 and TRBJ1-1; D gene uncertain. This CDR3 has 14 residues. With 2 bases removed from V and 0 bases from J, the gap between germline ends came to 7 bases. Germline CDR1 is MNHEY and CDR2 is SVGAGI. CDR3 sequence (DNA): TGTGCCAGCAGTTACAGGGTTGTGAACACTGAAGCTTTCTTT. Its translation is CASSYRVVNTEAFF.